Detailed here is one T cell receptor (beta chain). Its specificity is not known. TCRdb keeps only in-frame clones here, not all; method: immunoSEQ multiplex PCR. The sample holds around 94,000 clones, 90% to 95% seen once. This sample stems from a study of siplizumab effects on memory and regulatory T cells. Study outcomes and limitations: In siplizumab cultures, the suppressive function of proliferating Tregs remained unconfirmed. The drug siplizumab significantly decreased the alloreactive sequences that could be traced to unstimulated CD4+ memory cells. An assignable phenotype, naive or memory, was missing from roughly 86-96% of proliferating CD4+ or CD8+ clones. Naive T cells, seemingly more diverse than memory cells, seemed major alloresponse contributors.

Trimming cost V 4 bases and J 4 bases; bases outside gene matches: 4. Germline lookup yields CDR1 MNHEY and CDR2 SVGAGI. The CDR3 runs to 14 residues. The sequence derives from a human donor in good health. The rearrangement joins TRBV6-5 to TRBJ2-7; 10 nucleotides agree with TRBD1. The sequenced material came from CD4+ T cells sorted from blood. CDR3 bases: TGTGCCAGCAGTTCCGACAGGGGGCGATACGAGCAGTACTTC. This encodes CASSSDRGRYEQYF.